One and the same sample provided the 8 T cell receptor beta chains below, sequenced in a study of T cells in Graves' hyperthyroidism and ophthalmopathy. Amplification yielded TCR beta CDR3 regions, with RNA transcripts as the source. First-round RT-PCR targeting the TCR CDR3 was performed with the HTBI primer set. MiXCR, run by TCRdb on the multiplex PCR reads, gives a single entry per CDR3 protein. The data contain a few hundred thousand distinct CDR3 sequences, roughly 14% of them singletons. The sequenced material came from blood. Receptors were obtained from a woman between 25 and 40 years old with Graves' hyperthyroidism.

There are many counts of this clonotype. The rearrangement uses TRBV5-5 and TRBJ2-7, with 13 positions matching TRBD2. Germline trimming cut 0 bases from V and 4 bases from J; bases unmatched to any gene: 7. Germline values: CDR1 SGHKS, CDR2 YYEKEE (reference sequence). This CDR3 comprises 17 residues. This chain's CDR3 is CASSLVPLTSGRYEQYF. The DNA of the CDR3 is TGTGCCAGCAGCTTGGTACCTCTGACTAGCGGGAGGTACGAGCAGTACTTC.

This clonotype occurred a few times. The genes are TRBV10-3 and TRBJ1-3; D remains ambiguous. Germline values: CDR1 ENHRY, CDR2 SYGVKD. The CDR3 runs 12 residues. Between the trimmed V and J ends, which lost 11 bases and 0 bases, there was a span of 8 bases. The CDR3 reads CASTTSGNTIYF. The CDR3 bases are TGTGCCTCGACCACCTCTGGAAACACCATATATTTT.

This clonotype was recorded many times. This chain links TRBV14 with TRBJ2-1, with D unresolved. Germline-derived CDR1 and CDR2 are SGHDN and FVKESK. The CDR3 is 12 amino acids. V was clipped by 5 bases and J by 4 bases, with 6 bases between them. In DNA, the CDR3 is TGTGCCAGCAGCGTCCGATACAATGAGCAGTTCTTC. It yields the protein CASSVRYNEQFF. Full variable domain (remainder filled in from reference TRBV14 and TRBJ2-1): EAGVTQFPSHSVIEKGQTVTLRCDPISGHDNLYWYRRVMGKEIKFLLHFVKESKQDESGMPNNRFLAERTGGTYSTLKVQPAELEDSGVYFCASSVRYNEQFFGPGTRLTVL.

The rearrangement uses TRBV28 and TRBJ2-7, with D perhaps TRBD1 (5 bases). V was shortened by 7 bases and J by 2 bases, with 15 bases between the two germline ends. This CDR3 is 14 amino acids long. Germline CDR1 and CDR2: MDHEN and SYDVKM. The CDR3 sequence: CASTIGRGAYEQYF. CDR3 nucleotides: TGTGCCAGCACCATAGGTAGGGGTGCCTACGAGCAGTACTTC.

The V gene is TRBV9, the J gene TRBJ2-2; D is ambiguous. The CDR3 is made up of 12 amino acids. Germline CDR1 reads SGDLS; CDR2 reads YYNGEE. V was shortened by 0 bases and J by 5 bases, with 2 bases between the two germline ends. The CDR3 nucleotides read TGTGCCAGCAGCGTAGCTACCGGGGAGCTGTTTTTT. Translated, it gives CASSVATGELFF.

This clonotype occurred many times. The chain has TRBV4-3 and TRBJ2-2, with a tentative D call TRBD2 (5 bases). The CDR3 is 18 residues long. Germline lookup yields CDR1 LGHNA and CDR2 YSLEER. With 1 base removed from V and 0 bases from J, the gap between germline ends came to 15 bases. For the CDR3, the DNA is TGCGCCAGCAGCCAAGTCGTAGGAGGACGGTCGAACACCGGGGAGCTGTTTTTT. It specifies CASSQVVGGRSNTGELFF.

This clonotype was recorded many times. CDR3 sequence: CASSSLPGLAGTTDTQYF. The CDR3 DNA sequence: TGTGCCAGCAGTTCCCTCCCTGGACTAGCGGGAACCACAGATACGCAGTATTTT. V usage is TRBV6-1 and J usage is TRBJ2-3; 12 positions match TRBD2. After removal of 5 bases from V and 2 bases from J, the junction contained 11 bases not matched to a gene. Germline assignment: CDR1 MNHNS and CDR2 SASEGT. This CDR3 contains 18 residues.

A word on this clonotype: Just one base apart from a much larger clone, this may be a read error. The chain has TRBV4-1 and TRBJ1-2; no clear D. Trimming stripped 2 bases from V and 1 base from J, with 11 bases between. Germline assignment: CDR1 MGHRA and CDR2 YSYEKL. There are 15 residues in the CDR3. The CDR3 loop reads CASSQSAGDNYGYTF. As DNA, the CDR3 is TGCGCCAGCAGCCAATCGGCAGGAGATAACTATGGCTACACCTTC.